These 21 T cell receptor beta chains came from one sample sequenced in a study of OX40 agonist ivuxolimab in advanced cancers. The table came from immunoSEQ multiplex PCR; TCRdb's copy has only in-frame clones and leaves some out. The sample holds some 74,000 clones, approximately 82% seen once. The sample in question was CD4+ or CD8+ T cells sorted from blood, obtained in a trial of the OX40 agonist ivuxolimab. These TCRs come from an adult with an advanced solid tumor such as melanoma, head and neck, liver or kidney cancer.

This clone showed up just once. V is TRBV10-3 and J is TRBJ1-5; no reliable D call. The CDR3 has 14 residues. Germline CDR1 ENHRY, CDR2 SYGVKD. V gave up 5 bases and J gave up 3 bases, with 11 bases separating them. The DNA of the CDR3 is TGTGCCATCAGTCAACAGAGTTCCAATCAGCCCCAGCATTTT. This encodes CAISQQSSNQPQHF.

The rearrangement links TRBV15 to TRBJ1-3; D gene unclear. V was cut by 0 bases and J by 0 bases, with 15 bases left in between. This CDR3 has 18 amino acids. Germline V lookup: CDR1 LNHNV, CDR2 YYDKDF (reference sequence). In DNA form, the CDR3 reads TGTGCCACCAGCAGAGATTACTCAGGAAGAAGCTCTGGAAACACCATATATTTT. It encodes CATSRDYSGRSSGNTIYF.

The gene calls are TRBV5-5 and TRBJ1-2, with 8 bases aligning to TRBD1. This CDR3 spans 15 amino acids. Germline values: CDR1 SGHKS, CDR2 YYEKEE (reference sequence). The junction had 5 bases not matched to a gene; V was cut back by 0 bases and J by 4 bases. The CDR3 here is CASSLANGQGYGYTF. The CDR3 DNA reads as TGTGCCAGCAGCTTGGCCAACGGACAGGGCTATGGCTACACCTTC.

The chain couples TRBV9 to TRBJ1-2; D not resolved. The CDR3 runs 12 residues. The V gene lost 7 bases and the J gene lost 8 bases, with 15 bases spanning the gap. The V gene's germline CDR1 is SGDLS and CDR2 YYNGEE. CDR3 residues: CASSNPGKGYTF. CDR3 coding DNA: TGTGCCAGCTCAAATCCGGGGAAGGGCTACACCTTC.

CDR3 amino acids: CASSPREGASYEQYF. The CDR3 DNA sequence: TGTGCCAGCAGCCCCCGAGAGGGGGCCTCCTACGAGCAGTACTTC. V gene TRBV11-2 combines with J gene TRBJ2-7, with 7 bases matching TRBD1. Germline V gene data show CDR1 as SGHAT and CDR2 as FQNNGV. This CDR3 is 15 amino acids long. J was trimmed by 0 bases and V by 5 bases; bases with no gene match: 7.

The CDR3, as DNA: TGTGCCACCAGCAGACAGAGCTCTGGGGCCAACGTCCTGACTTTC. Translating it yields CATSRQSSGANVLTF. The chain combines TRBV15 with TRBJ2-6; D remains ambiguous. This CDR3 has 15 residues. Germline V gives CDR1 LNHNV, CDR2 YYDKDF (reference sequence). V was pared by 2 bases and J by 0 bases, with 5 bases between. The entire variable domain, with the rest obtained from reference TRBV15 and TRBJ2-6, is as follows: DAMVIQNPRYQVTQFGKPVTLSCSQTLNHNVMYWYQQKSSQAPKLLFHYYDKDFNNEADTPDNFQSRRPNTSFCFLDIRSPGLGDTAMYLCATSRQSSGANVLTFGAGSRLTVL.

The chain recombines TRBV4-3 with TRBJ2-7; D may be TRBD1 (6 bases). The ends were cut back, 4 bases at V and 3 bases at J, with 10 bases in the middle. The germline V gene encodes CDR1 LGHNA and CDR2 YSLEER. The CDR3 has 13 amino acids. This chain's CDR3 is CASSRDIRYEQYF. The CDR3, as DNA: TGCGCCAGCAGCCGGGACATTCGCTACGAGCAGTACTTC.

V gene TRBV9 combines with J gene TRBJ2-1; TRBD2 matches 10 bases. The CDR3 sequence is 16 residues long. The germline CDR1 and CDR2 sequences are SGDLS and YYNGEE. V shed 0 bases, J shed 8 bases, and the junction held 8 bases outside the gene matches. The CDR3 DNA sequence: TGTGCCAGCAGCGTAGGATTGGGTAGCGGGAGGCATGAGCAGTTCTTC. Translation gives CASSVGLGSGRHEQFF.

V gene TRBV29-1 combines with J gene TRBJ1-4, with D uncertain. Trimming took off 1 base at V and 7 bases at J, with 10 bases between the two ends. From germline, CDR1 is SQVTM and CDR2 ANQGSEA. The CDR3 is made up of 13 amino acids. This CDR3 reads CSVEVPFGEKLFF. CDR3 coding DNA: TGCAGCGTTGAAGTCCCATTTGGTGAAAAACTGTTTTTT.

Only one count was recorded for this clone. The chain links TRBV28 to TRBJ1-2, with TRBD1 matching 7 bases. This CDR3 has 16 amino acids. Germline CDR1 and CDR2: MDHEN and SYDVKM. J was trimmed by 2 bases and V by 5 bases; bases with no gene match: 11. CDR3 sequence: CASSIPLRTGNYGYTF. CDR3 DNA: TGTGCCAGCAGTATCCCATTACGGACAGGCAACTATGGCTACACCTTC.

This clone turned up a few times. V is TRBV18 and J is TRBJ1-5; TRBD1 might be the D (5 bases). Trimming shortened V by 6 bases and J by 4 bases, and 10 bases separated the two germline ends. Per the germline V gene, CDR1 is KGHSH and CDR2 is LQKENI. The CDR3 spans 13 residues. In DNA, the CDR3 is TGTGCCAGCTCGGGAGGGGAGAATCAGCCCCAGCATTTT. As protein: CASSGGENQPQHF.

The chain links TRBV5-1 to TRBJ1-1, with D unresolved. The CDR3 contains 13 residues. CDR1 and CDR2 from the germline V gene are SGHRS and YFSETQ. The germline V and J ends were trimmed by 1 base and 1 base, with 5 bases remaining between them. The CDR3 coding sequence is TGCGCCAGCAGCTTGCTCCGGAACACTGAAGCTTTCTTT. It encodes CASSLLRNTEAFF. Full variable domain (outside the CDR3, taken from reference TRBV5-1 and TRBJ1-1): KAGVTQTPRYLIKTRGQQVTLSCSPISGHRSVSWYQQTPGQGLQFLFEYFSETQRNKGNFPGRFSGRQFSNSRSEMNVSTLELGDSALYLCASSLLRNTEAFFGQGTRLTVV.

This chain links TRBV13 with TRBJ2-2, with D tentatively TRBD1 (6 bases). Germline V gene lookup returns CDR1 PRHDT and CDR2 FYEKMQ (reference sequence). The germline V and J ends were trimmed by 6 bases and 0 bases, with 11 bases remaining between them. CDR3 length: 15 amino acids. CDR3 protein: CASSVGDTNTGELFF. The CDR3 DNA follows: TGTGCCAGCAGTGTGGGGGACACGAACACCGGGGAGCTGTTTTTT.

The V call is TRBV2, the J call TRBJ2-7; TRBD2 might be the D (6 bases). The germline V gene has CDR1 SNHLY and CDR2 FYNNEI. The ends were cut back, 4 bases at V and 0 bases at J, with 13 bases in the middle. The CDR3 loop spans 15 amino acids. The chain's CDR3 is CASSGRGLDSYEQYF. In nucleotides, the CDR3 is TGTGCCAGCAGTGGGAGGGGACTGGACTCCTACGAGCAGTACTTC.

The CDR3 sequence: CASSLQQGSSGNTIYF. As DNA, the CDR3 is TGTGCCAGCAGCTTACAACAGGGGAGCTCTGGAAACACCATATATTTT. The chain has TRBV7-2 and TRBJ1-3, with TRBD1 matching 7 bases. This CDR3 spans 16 amino acids. CDR1 is SGHTA, CDR2 FQGNSA, per germline. V was pared by 2 bases and J by 0 bases, with 4 bases of the junction left unmatched.

The chain links TRBV6-5 to TRBJ1-1; no clear D gene. CDR1 is MNHEY, CDR2 SVGAGI, per germline. CDR3 size: 15 residues. V was pared by 0 bases and J by 3 bases, with 11 bases between. The CDR3 nucleotides read TGTGCCAGCAGTTACTCGGTGCAAGGAGACACTGAAGCTTTCTTT. Translated: CASSYSVQGDTEAFF.

The V gene is TRBV19, the J gene TRBJ2-1; maybe TRBD1 (6 bases). The CDR3 spans 12 residues. CDR1 and CDR2 (germline): LNHDA, SQIVND (reference sequence). The germline V and J ends were trimmed by 6 bases and 13 bases, with 16 bases remaining between them. Here the CDR3 reads CASSPVRGFQFF. The DNA for the CDR3 is TGTGCCAGTAGCCCCGTCAGGGGTTTCCAGTTCTTC.

The rearrangement joins TRBV19 to TRBJ2-1, with a possible D match to TRBD1 (6 bases). Germline V lookup: CDR1 LNHDA, CDR2 SQIVND (reference sequence). The CDR3 covers 16 residues. The V gene lost 3 bases and the J gene lost 3 bases, with 15 bases spanning the gap. CDR3 amino acids: CASSIMTGYYYNEQFF. As DNA, the CDR3 is TGTGCCAGTAGTATTATGACAGGTTATTACTACAATGAGCAGTTCTTC.

The chain joins TRBV5-1 to TRBJ2-2; D not resolved. Trimming shortened V by 3 bases and J by 5 bases, and 11 bases separated the two germline ends. CDR1 SGHRS and CDR2 YFSETQ come from the germline V gene. The CDR3 loop spans 14 amino acids. The CDR3 DNA sequence: TGCGCCAGCAGCTCGAAACAACCAACCGGGGAGCTGTTTTTT. It yields the protein CASSSKQPTGELFF.

The chain uses TRBV7-8 and TRBJ1-5; tentatively, D is TRBD1 (5 bases). The CDR3 has 16 residues. V was cut by 0 bases and J by 4 bases, with 13 bases left in between. Germline CDR1 SGHVS, CDR2 FQNEAQ. In nucleotides, the CDR3 is TGTGCCAGCAGCTTAGCGGGGGGAAGGGAAAATCAGCCCCAGCATTTT. It yields the protein CASSLAGGRENQPQHF.

The chain has TRBV7-6 and TRBJ1-3; TRBD1 matches 8 bases. The germline V gene has CDR1 SGHVS and CDR2 FNYEAQ. The CDR3 is 12 residues long. V lost 10 bases and J lost 4; bases outside the gene matches: 3. CDR3 nucleotides: TGTGCCATAAGGACAGGGGGAAACACCATATATTTT. Encoded protein: CAIRTGGNTIYF. Complete variable domain (other parts from reference TRBV7-6 and TRBJ1-3): GAGVSQSPRYKVTKRGQDVALRCDPISGHVSLYWYRQALGQGPEFLTYFNYEAQQDKSGLPNDRFSAERPEGSISTLTIQRTEQRDSAMYRCAIRTGGNTIYFGEGSWLTVV.